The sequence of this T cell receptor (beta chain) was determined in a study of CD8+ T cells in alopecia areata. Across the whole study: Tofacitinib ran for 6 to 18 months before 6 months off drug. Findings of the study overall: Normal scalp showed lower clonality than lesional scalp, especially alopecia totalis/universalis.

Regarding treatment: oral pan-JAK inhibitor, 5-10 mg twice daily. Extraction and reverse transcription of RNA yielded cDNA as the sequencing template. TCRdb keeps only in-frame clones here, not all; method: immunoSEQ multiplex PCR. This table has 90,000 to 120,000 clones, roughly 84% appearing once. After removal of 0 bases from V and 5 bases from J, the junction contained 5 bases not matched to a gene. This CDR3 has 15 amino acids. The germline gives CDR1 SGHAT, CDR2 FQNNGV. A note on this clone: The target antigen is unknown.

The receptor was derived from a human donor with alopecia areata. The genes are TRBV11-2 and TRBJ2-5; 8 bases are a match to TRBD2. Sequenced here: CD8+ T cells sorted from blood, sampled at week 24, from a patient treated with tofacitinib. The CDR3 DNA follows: TGTGCCAGCAGCTTAGATCCGGCTAGCGGGGAGACCCAGTACTTC. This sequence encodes CASSLDPASGETQYF.